The 4 T cell receptor beta chains presented below share a single source sample, sequenced in a study of shared clonotypes between healthy human individuals. The data were produced by immunoSEQ multiplex PCR, yet TCRdb's version contains in-frame clones alone and is incomplete. The sample lists 2 million to 3 million clones, 90% to 95% seen once, with 0.14% in the top ten. The specimen was naive CD4+ T cells sorted from blood. Subset given: CD45RA+ positively selected. These receptors originate from a man younger than 35 in good health.

The chain joins TRBV11-2 to TRBJ1-4; perhaps TRBD1 as D (5 bases). The ends were cut back, 0 bases at V and 7 bases at J, with 9 bases in the middle. The CDR3 sequence is 14 residues long. Germline CDR1 and CDR2: SGHAT and FQNNGV. The CDR3 DNA follows: TGTGCCAGCAGCTTAGAGGGGCGAGTTGAAAAACTGTTTTTT. The encoded protein is CASSLEGRVEKLFF.

This chain uses TRBV7-2 with TRBJ2-2; 9 positions match TRBD2. This CDR3 region has 16 residues. Germline CDR1 is SGHTA and CDR2 is FQGNSA. V shed 3 bases and J 4 bases; nucleotides not matched to a gene: 6. For the CDR3, the DNA is TGTGCCAGCAGCTTTCATCCAGCGGGGGGCACCGGGGAGCTGTTTTTT. Protein product: CASSFHPAGGTGELFF.

The V gene is TRBV12-2, the J gene TRBJ2-7; TRBD2, the D gene given by the table, was not confirmed from the DNA. TRBV12-2 is shown as a pseudogene. The CDR3 runs 15 residues. The CDR3 spells CASRTRLAGSYEQYF. The CDR3 nucleotides read TGTGCAAGTCGCACCAGACTAGCGGGCTCCTACGAGCAGTACTTC.

V gene TRBV2 combines with J gene TRBJ2-1, with TRBD2 matching over 8 bases. The V gene's germline CDR1 is SNHLY and CDR2 FYNNEI. Trimming cost V 5 bases and J 8 bases; bases outside gene matches: 11. This CDR3 comprises 15 residues. The CDR3 spells CASSKLAAGGDEQFF. CDR3 DNA: TGTGCCAGCAGTAAACTAGCGGCGGGGGGCGATGAGCAGTTCTTC.